One and the same sample provided the 23 T cell receptor beta chains below, sequenced in a study of shared clonotypes between healthy human individuals (dated by TCRdb to the early 2020s). Libraries were made using the immunoSEQ multiplex PCR assay. Sourced from immuneACCESS, this table was stored by TCRdb with only in-frame sequences that have V and J called. A share of the clones is absent; for the studies checked, an unresolved V gene accounts for under half, and the remainder has no known explanation. The sample table records fewer than 400,000 clones; about 74% of these occur just once. The ten largest make up around 10% of the sample. Sequencing was done on a sample of memory CD4+ T cells sorted from blood. Explained via the paper, the cell subset or site label denotes: CD45RA-negative fraction. These receptors were taken from a young man in good health.

The chain couples TRBV2 to TRBJ2-6, with no clear D. The V end lost 7 bases, the J end lost 0 bases, and 10 bases lay between the germline ends. CDR1 SNHLY and CDR2 FYNNEI come from the germline V gene. The CDR3 is 15 amino acids. The chain's CDR3 is CASITGGSGANVLTF. The CDR3 DNA reads TGTGCCAGCATAACTGGTGGCTCTGGGGCCAACGTCCTGACTTTC.

As DNA, the CDR3 is TGTGCCAGCGGGGACAGGGGAGAGACCCAGTACTTC. This translates into CASGDRGETQYF. This chain joins TRBV2 and TRBJ2-5; 10 bases fit TRBD1. Germline-derived CDR1 and CDR2 are SNHLY and FYNNEI. The CDR3 loop spans 12 amino acids. Unmatched junction bases numbered 1, after V lost 8 bases and J lost 4 bases.

This clone occurred many times. Here the CDR3 DNA reads TGTGCCAGCAGCTTAGGGACAGGCGACAGCAATCAGCCCCAGCATTTT. This translates into CASSLGTGDSNQPQHF. The chain has TRBV5-5 and TRBJ1-5; TRBD1 agrees at 8 bases. V trimming: 2 bases; J trimming: 1 base; junction bases outside the gene matches: 5. Germline V gene lookup returns CDR1 SGHKS and CDR2 YYEKEE (reference sequence). This CDR3 has 16 residues.

This chain links TRBV28 with TRBJ1-1, with 7 bases matching TRBD1. The ends lost 6 bases at V and 3 bases at J; junction bases unmatched: 1. Germline V gives CDR1 MDHEN, CDR2 SYDVKM. This CDR3 contains 12 residues. As DNA, the CDR3 is TGTGCCAGCAGAACAGGGGACACTGAAGCTTTCTTT. It codes for CASRTGDTEAFF.

The chain links TRBV5-8 to TRBJ2-1; D is undetermined. This CDR3 region has 14 residues. Germline CDR1 and CDR2: SGHTS and YDEGEE. Trimming took off 7 bases at V and 4 bases at J, with 15 bases between the two ends. The CDR3 here is CASPYTFTYNEQFF. The CDR3 coding sequence is TGTGCCAGCCCCTACACCTTTACTTACAATGAGCAGTTCTTC.

There are many counts of this clone. V and J are TRBV19 and TRBJ1-2; D is possibly TRBD1 (5 bases). Trimming removed 4 bases from V and 3 bases from J, with 21 bases in between. The CDR3 is 17 amino acids. In germline, CDR1 is LNHDA, CDR2 SQIVND (reference sequence). DNA of the CDR3: TGTGCCAGTAGTAAGACCGTGGGGGTCGACGGACACTATGGCTACACCTTC. It yields the protein CASSKTVGVDGHYGYTF.

The chain uses TRBV7-3 and TRBJ2-1; 11 bases align to TRBD2. CDR1 and CDR2 (germline): SGHTA, FQGTGA. With V trimmed by 5 bases and J by 3 bases, 6 bases remained unmatched. The CDR3 extends over 16 amino acids. The CDR3 loop is CASSPQTSGSYNEQFF. Here the CDR3 DNA reads TGTGCCAGCAGCCCCCAAACTAGCGGGAGCTACAATGAGCAGTTCTTC.

This rearrangement joins TRBV6-1 to TRBJ2-5; perhaps TRBD2 as D (6 bases). V lost 4 bases and J lost 5, with 17 bases in between. Germline lookup yields CDR1 MNHNS and CDR2 SASEGT. The CDR3 has 15 amino acids. CDR3 sequence: CASSVGGVRTETQYF. The CDR3 DNA reads TGTGCCAGCAGTGTCGGAGGGGTCAGAACGGAGACCCAGTACTTC.

This clone was detected a few times. The chain links TRBV9 to TRBJ1-1; 8 nucleotides agree with TRBD1. The germline CDR1 and CDR2 sequences are SGDLS and YYNGEE. The V segment lost 0 bases and the J segment 6 bases; nucleotides outside the gene matches: 7. This CDR3 contains 15 residues. The CDR3 coding sequence is TGTGCCAGCAGCGTAGCGGCAGGGGGCATATCTGAAGCTTTCTTT. Its protein is CASSVAAGGISEAFF. The entire variable domain, with the rest obtained from reference TRBV9 and TRBJ1-1, is as follows: DSGVTQTPKHLITATGQRVTLRCSPRSGDLSVYWYQQSLDQGLQFLIQYYNGEERAKGNILERFSAQQFPDLHSELNLSSLELGDSALYFCASSVAAGGISEAFFGQGTRLTVV.

This clone is a singleton in its sample. V gene TRBV5-1 combines with J gene TRBJ2-1; possibly TRBD1 or TRBD2 for D (5 bases each). The CDR3 extends over 17 amino acids. Germline V gene data show CDR1 as SGHRS and CDR2 as YFSETQ. The V gene lost 4 bases and the J gene lost 1 base, with 18 bases spanning the gap. The CDR3 loop reads CASSPLQQGRSYNEQFF. CDR3 sequence (DNA): TGCGCCAGCAGCCCCCTACAGCAGGGACGGTCCTACAATGAGCAGTTCTTC.

The chain joins TRBV7-9 to TRBJ2-7, with D perhaps TRBD1 (7 bases). Per germline, CDR1 SEHNR and CDR2 FQNEAQ (reference sequence). Deletions cut 4 bases from V and 5 bases from J, with 18 bases between. The CDR3 sequence is 15 residues long. CDR3 loop: CASSSQGEEFDEQYF. In DNA form, the CDR3 reads TGTGCCAGCAGCTCCCAGGGGGAGGAATTTGACGAGCAGTACTTC. The full variable domain, completed using reference TRBV7-9 and TRBJ2-7, is DTGVSQNPRHKITKRGQNVTFRCDPISEHNRLYWYRQTLGQGPEFLTYFQNEAQLEKSRLLSDRFSAERPKGSFSTLEIQRTEQGDSAMYLCASSSQGEEFDEQYFGPGTRLTVT.

The CDR3 sequence: CASSRRGGRSTGELFF. The DNA of the CDR3 is TGTGCCAGCAGCCGACGGGGGGGCCGGAGCACCGGGGAGCTGTTTTTT. This chain links TRBV14 with TRBJ2-2; 8 positions agree with TRBD2. CDR3 length: 16 residues. V dropped 4 bases and J dropped 4; count of bases not matched to a gene: 8. From germline, CDR1 is SGHDN and CDR2 FVKESK.

This clone was observed many times. The chain uses TRBV10-3 and TRBJ2-2; TRBD1 matches 8 bases. Germline lookup yields CDR1 ENHRY and CDR2 SYGVKD. The CDR3 has 14 residues. V lost 6 bases and J lost 3; bases outside the gene matches: 3. The CDR3 DNA sequence: TGTGCCATCAGAGGGACAGGCTACACCGGGGAGCTGTTTTTT. It translates to CAIRGTGYTGELFF.

This clone was counted once. The chain joins TRBV21-1 to TRBJ2-7; the table assigns TRBD1, which was not confirmed against the DNA. TRBV21-1 is flagged as a pseudogene. CDR3 size: 13 residues. The CDR3 here is CASPGFRHYEQYF. The CDR3 region has the DNA TGTGCCAGCCCCGGATTCAGACACTACGAGCAGTACTTC.

V and J are TRBV5-1 and TRBJ2-1; 9 bases agree with TRBD1. With 4 bases clipped from V and 5 bases from J, the junction kept 10 bases outside the gene matches. There are 16 residues in the CDR3. Germline CDR1 SGHRS, CDR2 YFSETQ. The DNA of the CDR3 is TGCGCCAGCAGCACTCTAACGGGACAGGGCAACAATGAGCAGTTCTTC. Amino acids: CASSTLTGQGNNEQFF.

The V gene is TRBV28, the J gene TRBJ2-5; D may be TRBD1 or TRBD2 (5 bases each). V lost 5 bases to trimming and J lost 3 bases, with 19 bases between them. The CDR3 is 16 amino acids. CDR1 is MDHEN and CDR2 is SYDVKM in the germline V gene. The CDR3: CASSPMGYGGEETQYF. CDR3 bases: TGTGCCAGCAGTCCTATGGGGTATGGGGGAGAAGAGACCCAGTACTTC.

Turning to this clone: Other DNA sequences in this specimen translate into the identical CDR3. CDR3 DNA: TGCGCCAGCAGCGTCGACAGGACCTCCTACGAGCAGTACTTC. This sequence encodes CASSVDRTSYEQYF. This sequence joins TRBV5-1 and TRBJ2-7; weak D call: TRBD1 (6 bases). Germline loops: CDR1 SGHRS, CDR2 YFSETQ. V was trimmed by 4 bases and J by 0 bases, leaving 11 bases between them. This CDR3 has 14 amino acids.

The V gene is TRBV5-4, the J gene TRBJ2-1; maybe TRBD1 (5 bases). CDR1 is SGHNT, CDR2 YYREEE, per germline (reference sequence). This CDR3 contains 14 residues. V dropped 0 bases and J dropped 5 bases, with 9 bases sitting between them. The CDR3 DNA sequence: TGTGCCAGCAGCTTGGGGGGCAAAAACAATGAGCAGTTCTTC. Translating it yields CASSLGGKNNEQFF. The whole variable domain, filled in from reference TRBV5-4 and TRBJ2-1, reads ETGVTQSPTHLIKTRGQQVTLRCSSQSGHNTVSWYQQALGQGPQFIFQYYREEENGRGNFPPRFSGLQFPNYSSELNVNALELDDSALYLCASSLGGKNNEQFFGPGTRLTVL.

The chain joins TRBV27 to TRBJ2-7, with D perhaps given as TRBD1 or TRBD2 (5 bases each). The CDR3 is 20 amino acids. V was cut by 1 base and J by 4 bases, with 29 bases left in between. Germline CDR1 is MNHEY and CDR2 is SMNVEV (reference sequence). In nucleotides, the CDR3 is TGTGCCAGCAGTTTATTCGGCGTGAGGGGTCCCTCGGGGCCTGAATACGAGCAGTACTTC. Residues: CASSLFGVRGPSGPEYEQYF.

This sequence joins TRBV19 and TRBJ2-3; no clear D gene. Trimming took off 3 bases at V and 10 bases at J, with 17 bases between the two ends. The V gene's germline CDR1 is LNHDA and CDR2 SQIVND (reference sequence). There are 14 residues in the CDR3. The CDR3 DNA is TGTGCCAGTAGTATTCGCCCTTTGGATGGGGCGCAGTATTTT. It yields the protein CASSIRPLDGAQYF.

Of note for this clone: Just one base apart from a much larger clone, this may be a read error. This chain connects TRBV5-1 to TRBJ1-2; 8 positions agree with TRBD1. Germline V CDR1 and CDR2: SGHRS, YFSETQ. V lost 3 bases, J lost 0 bases, and 10 bases stayed unmatched. The CDR3 contains 17 residues. The CDR3 region is CASSSRTGSYSNYGYTF. CDR3 DNA: TGCGCCAGCAGCTCGAGGACAGGGAGTTATTCTAACTATGGCTACACCTTC.

This chain connects TRBV18 to TRBJ2-7; 11 nucleotides line up with TRBD2. The CDR3 extends over 15 amino acids. The V gene's germline CDR1 is KGHSH and CDR2 LQKENI. Trimming cost V 6 bases and J 7 bases; bases outside gene matches: 11. The CDR3 reads CASSQLSGRASEQYF. The CDR3 bases are TGTGCCAGCTCGCAACTTAGCGGGAGGGCGAGTGAGCAGTACTTC.

This rearrangement joins TRBV6-5 to TRBJ2-7, with D possibly called TRBD1 or TRBD2 (5 bases each). Germline-derived CDR1 and CDR2 are MNHEY and SVGAGI. V lost 0 bases, J lost 3 bases, and 12 bases lay in between. The CDR3 is 15 amino acids. This CDR3 reads CASSYSPFGGYEQYF. The DNA for the CDR3 is TGTGCCAGCAGTTACTCCCCTTTTGGGGGCTACGAGCAGTACTTC.